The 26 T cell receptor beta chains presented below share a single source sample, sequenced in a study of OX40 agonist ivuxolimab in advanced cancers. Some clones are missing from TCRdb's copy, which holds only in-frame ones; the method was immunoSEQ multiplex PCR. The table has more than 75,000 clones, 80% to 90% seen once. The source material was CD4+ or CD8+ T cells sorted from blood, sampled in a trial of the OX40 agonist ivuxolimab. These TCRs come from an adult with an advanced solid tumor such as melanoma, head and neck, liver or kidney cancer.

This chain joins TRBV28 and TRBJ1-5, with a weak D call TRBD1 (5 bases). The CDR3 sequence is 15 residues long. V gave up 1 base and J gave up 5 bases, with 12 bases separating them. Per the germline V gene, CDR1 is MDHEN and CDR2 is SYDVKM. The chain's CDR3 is CASSLYRGSDQPQHF. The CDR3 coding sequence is TGTGCCAGCAGTTTATATAGGGGCTCGGATCAGCCCCAGCATTTT.

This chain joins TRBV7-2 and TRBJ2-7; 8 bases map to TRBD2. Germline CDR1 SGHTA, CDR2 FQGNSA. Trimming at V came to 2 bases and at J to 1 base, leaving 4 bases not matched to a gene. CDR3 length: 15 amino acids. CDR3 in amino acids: CASSLSLAGSYEQYF. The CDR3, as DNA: TGTGCCAGCAGCTTATCTCTAGCGGGTTCCTACGAGCAGTACTTC.

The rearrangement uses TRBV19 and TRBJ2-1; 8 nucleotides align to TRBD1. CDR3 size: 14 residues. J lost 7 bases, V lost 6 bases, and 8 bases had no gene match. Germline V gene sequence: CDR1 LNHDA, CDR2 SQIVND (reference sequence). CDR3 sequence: CASRETGVENEQFF. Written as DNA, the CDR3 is TGTGCCAGTAGGGAGACAGGGGTTGAGAATGAGCAGTTCTTC.

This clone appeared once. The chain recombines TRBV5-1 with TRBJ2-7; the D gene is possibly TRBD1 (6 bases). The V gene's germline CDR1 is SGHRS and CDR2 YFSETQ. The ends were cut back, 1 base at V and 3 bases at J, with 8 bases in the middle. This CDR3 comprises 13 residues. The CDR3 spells CASSLTGNYEQYV. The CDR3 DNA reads TGCGCCAGCAGCTTGACAGGGAACTACGAGCAGTACGTC.

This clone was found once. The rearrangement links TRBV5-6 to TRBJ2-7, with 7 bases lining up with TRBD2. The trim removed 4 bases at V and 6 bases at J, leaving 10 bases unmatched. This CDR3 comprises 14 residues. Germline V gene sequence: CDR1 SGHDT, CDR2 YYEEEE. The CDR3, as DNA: TGTGCCAGCAGCCCGGGACTAACGGGGGGCGAGCAGTACGTC. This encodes CASSPGLTGGEQYV.

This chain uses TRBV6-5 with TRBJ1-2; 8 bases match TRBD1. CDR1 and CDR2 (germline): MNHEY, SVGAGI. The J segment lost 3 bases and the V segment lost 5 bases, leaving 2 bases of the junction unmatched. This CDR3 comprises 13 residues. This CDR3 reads CASSLDRDYGYTF. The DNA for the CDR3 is TGTGCCAGCAGTCTGGACAGGGACTATGGCTACACCTTC.

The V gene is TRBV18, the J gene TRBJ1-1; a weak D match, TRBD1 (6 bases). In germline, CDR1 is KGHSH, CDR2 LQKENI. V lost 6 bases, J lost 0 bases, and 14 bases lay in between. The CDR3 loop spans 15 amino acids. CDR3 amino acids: CASSMDQGLNTEAFF. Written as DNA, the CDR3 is TGTGCCAGCTCCATGGATCAGGGGCTGAACACTGAAGCTTTCTTT.

In DNA form, the CDR3 reads TGTGCCTGGGATGGAACGGGGCGGGAGGGCCCAGATACGCAGTATTTT. It is translated as CAWDGTGREGPDTQYF. This rearrangement joins TRBV30 to TRBJ2-3; 9 positions match TRBD2. The CDR3 loop spans 16 amino acids. The trim removed 5 bases at V and 4 bases at J, leaving 13 bases unmatched. Looked up from germline, CDR1 is GTSNPN and CDR2 is SVGIG (reference sequence). The full variable domain, rest sourced from reference TRBV30 and TRBJ2-3, is SQTIHQWPATLVQPVGSPLSLECTVEGTSNPNLYWYRQAAGRGLQLLFYSVGIGQISSEVPQNLSASRPQDRQFILSSKKLLLSDSGFYLCAWDGTGREGPDTQYFGPGTRLTVL.

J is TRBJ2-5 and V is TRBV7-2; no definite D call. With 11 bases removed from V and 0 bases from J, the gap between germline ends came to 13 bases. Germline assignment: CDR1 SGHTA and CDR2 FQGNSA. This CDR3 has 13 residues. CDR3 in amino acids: CADGDGYQETQYF. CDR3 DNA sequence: TGTGCCGACGGCGACGGGTACCAAGAGACCCAGTACTTC.

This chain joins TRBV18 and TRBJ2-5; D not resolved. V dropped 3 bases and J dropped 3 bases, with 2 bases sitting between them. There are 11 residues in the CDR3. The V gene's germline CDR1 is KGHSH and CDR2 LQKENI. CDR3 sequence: CASSPEETQYF. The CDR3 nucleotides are TGTGCCAGCTCACCTGAAGAGACCCAGTACTTC.

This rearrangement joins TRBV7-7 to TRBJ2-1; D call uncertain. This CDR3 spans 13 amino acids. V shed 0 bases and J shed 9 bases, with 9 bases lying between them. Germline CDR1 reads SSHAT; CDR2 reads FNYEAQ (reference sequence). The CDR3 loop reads CASSLAQSLEQFF. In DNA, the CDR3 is TGTGCCAGCAGCTTAGCCCAATCGCTTGAGCAGTTCTTC. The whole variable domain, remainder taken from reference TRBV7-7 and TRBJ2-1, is GAGVSQSPRYKVTKRGQDVTLRCDPISSHATLYWYQQALGQGPEFLTYFNYEAQPDKSGLPSDRFSAERPEGSISTLTIQRTEQRDSAMYRCASSLAQSLEQFFGPGTRLTVL.

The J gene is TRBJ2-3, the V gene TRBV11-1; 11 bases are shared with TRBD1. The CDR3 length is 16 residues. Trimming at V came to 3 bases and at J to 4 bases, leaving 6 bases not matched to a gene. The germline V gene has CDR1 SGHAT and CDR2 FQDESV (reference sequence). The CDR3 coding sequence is TGTGCCAGCAGCTTGCGGGACAGGGGGGGAGCAGATACGCAGTATTTT. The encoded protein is CASSLRDRGGADTQYF.

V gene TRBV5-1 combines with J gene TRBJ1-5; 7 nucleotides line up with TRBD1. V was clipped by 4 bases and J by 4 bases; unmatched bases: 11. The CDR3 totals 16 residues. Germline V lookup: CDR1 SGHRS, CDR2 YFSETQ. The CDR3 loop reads CASSLGAGGRNQPQHF. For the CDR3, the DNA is TGCGCCAGCAGCCTTGGAGCAGGGGGGAGAAATCAGCCCCAGCATTTT.

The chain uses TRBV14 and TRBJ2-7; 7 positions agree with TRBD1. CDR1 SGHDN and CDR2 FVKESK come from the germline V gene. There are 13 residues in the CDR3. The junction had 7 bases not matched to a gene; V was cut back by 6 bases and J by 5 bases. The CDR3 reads CASSPRGPNEQYF. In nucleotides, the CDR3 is TGTGCCAGCAGTCCAAGGGGGCCAAACGAGCAGTACTTC.

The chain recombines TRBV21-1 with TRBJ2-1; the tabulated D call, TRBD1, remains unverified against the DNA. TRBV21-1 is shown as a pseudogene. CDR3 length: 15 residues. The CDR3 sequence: CASSATGETQDEQFF. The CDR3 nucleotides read TGTGCCAGCAGCGCTACAGGGGAAACACAGGATGAGCAGTTCTTC.

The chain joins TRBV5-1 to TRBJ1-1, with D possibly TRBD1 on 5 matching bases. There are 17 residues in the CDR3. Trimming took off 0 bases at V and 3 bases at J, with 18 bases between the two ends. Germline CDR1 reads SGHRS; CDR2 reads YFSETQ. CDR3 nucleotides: TGCGCCAGCAGCTTGGCTCTTGTATTCGTGGGGGACACTGAAGCTTTCTTT. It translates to CASSLALVFVGDTEAFF. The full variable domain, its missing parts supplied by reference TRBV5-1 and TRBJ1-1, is KAGVTQTPRYLIKTRGQQVTLSCSPISGHRSVSWYQQTPGQGLQFLFEYFSETQRNKGNFPGRFSGRQFSNSRSEMNVSTLELGDSALYLCASSLALVFVGDTEAFFGQGTRLTVV.

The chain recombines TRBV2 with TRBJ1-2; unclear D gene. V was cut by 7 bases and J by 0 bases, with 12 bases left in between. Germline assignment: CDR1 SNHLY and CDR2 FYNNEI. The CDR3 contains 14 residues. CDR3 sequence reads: CASNIGPANYGYTF. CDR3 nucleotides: TGTGCCAGCAACATAGGGCCAGCTAACTATGGCTACACCTTC.

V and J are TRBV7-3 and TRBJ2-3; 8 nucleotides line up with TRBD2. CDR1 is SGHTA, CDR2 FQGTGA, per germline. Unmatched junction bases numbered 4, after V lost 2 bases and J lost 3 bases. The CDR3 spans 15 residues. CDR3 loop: CASSLVGLETDTQYF. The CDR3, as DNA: TGTGCCAGCAGCTTAGTGGGACTAGAGACAGATACGCAGTATTTT. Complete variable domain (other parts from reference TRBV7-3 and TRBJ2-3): GAGVSQTPSNKVTEKGKYVELRCDPISGHTALYWYRQSLGQGPEFLIYFQGTGAADDSGLPNDRFFAVRPEGSVSTLKIQRTERGDSAVYLCASSLVGLETDTQYFGPGTRLTVL.

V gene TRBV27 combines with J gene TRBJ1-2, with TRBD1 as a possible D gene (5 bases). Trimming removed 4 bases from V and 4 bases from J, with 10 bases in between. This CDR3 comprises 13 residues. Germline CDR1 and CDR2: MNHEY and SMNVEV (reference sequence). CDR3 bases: TGTGCCAGCAGTTCGACAGCGGGCTATGGCTACACCTTC. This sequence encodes CASSSTAGYGYTF.

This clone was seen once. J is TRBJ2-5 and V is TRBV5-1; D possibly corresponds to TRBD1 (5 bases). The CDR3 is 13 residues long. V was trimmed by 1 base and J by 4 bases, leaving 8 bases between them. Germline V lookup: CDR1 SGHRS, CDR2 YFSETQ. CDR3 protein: CASSLWGPETQYF. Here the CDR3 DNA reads TGCGCCAGCAGCTTGTGGGGCCCAGAGACCCAGTACTTC.

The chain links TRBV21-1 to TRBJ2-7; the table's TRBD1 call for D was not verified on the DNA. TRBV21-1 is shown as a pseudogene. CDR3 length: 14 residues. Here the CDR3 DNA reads TGTGCCAGCAGCAAATTAGTACAGGGCTACGAGCAGTACGTC. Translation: CASSKLVQGYEQYV.

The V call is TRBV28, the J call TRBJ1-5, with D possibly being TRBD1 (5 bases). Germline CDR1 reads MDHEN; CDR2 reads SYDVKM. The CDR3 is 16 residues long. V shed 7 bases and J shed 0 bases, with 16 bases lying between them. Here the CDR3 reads CASKTSEGISNQPQHF. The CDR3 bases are TGTGCCAGCAAAACCTCGGAGGGGATTAGCAATCAGCCCCAGCATTTT.

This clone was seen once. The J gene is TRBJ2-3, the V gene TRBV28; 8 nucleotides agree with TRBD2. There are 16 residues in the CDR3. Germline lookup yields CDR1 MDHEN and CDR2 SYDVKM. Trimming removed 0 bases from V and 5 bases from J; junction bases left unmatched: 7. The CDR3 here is CASSLWSSGVGDTQYF. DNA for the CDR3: TGTGCCAGCAGTTTATGGAGTAGCGGGGTTGGAGATACGCAGTATTTT.

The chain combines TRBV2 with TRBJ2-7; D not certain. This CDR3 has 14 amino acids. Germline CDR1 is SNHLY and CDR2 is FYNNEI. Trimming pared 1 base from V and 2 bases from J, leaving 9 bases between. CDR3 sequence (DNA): TGTGCCAGCAGTGAAGGCAGGAAACCCTACGAGCAGTACGTC. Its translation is CASSEGRKPYEQYV.

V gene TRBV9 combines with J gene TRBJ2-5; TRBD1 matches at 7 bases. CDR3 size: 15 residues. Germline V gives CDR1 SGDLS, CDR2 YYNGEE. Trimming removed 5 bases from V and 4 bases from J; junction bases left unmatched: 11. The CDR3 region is CASSWAQGEGETQYF. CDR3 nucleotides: TGTGCCAGCAGTTGGGCCCAGGGGGAAGGAGAGACCCAGTACTTC.

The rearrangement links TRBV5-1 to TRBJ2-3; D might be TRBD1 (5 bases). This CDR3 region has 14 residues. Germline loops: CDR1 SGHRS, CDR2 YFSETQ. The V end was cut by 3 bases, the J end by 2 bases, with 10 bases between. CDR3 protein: CASSYGQDTDTQYF. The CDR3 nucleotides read TGCGCCAGCAGCTATGGACAAGACACAGATACGCAGTATTTT.